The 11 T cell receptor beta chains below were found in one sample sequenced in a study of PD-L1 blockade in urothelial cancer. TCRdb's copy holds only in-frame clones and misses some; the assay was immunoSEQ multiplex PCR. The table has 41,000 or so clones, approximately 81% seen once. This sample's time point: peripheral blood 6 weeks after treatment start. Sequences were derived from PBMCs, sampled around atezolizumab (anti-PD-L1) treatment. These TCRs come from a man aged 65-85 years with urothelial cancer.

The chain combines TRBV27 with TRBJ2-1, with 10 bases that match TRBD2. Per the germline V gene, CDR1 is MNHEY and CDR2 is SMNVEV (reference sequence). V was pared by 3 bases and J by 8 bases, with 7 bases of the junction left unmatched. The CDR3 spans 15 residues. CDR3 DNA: TGTGCCAGCAGTTTGTCGCCTAGCGGGAGAGATGAGCAGTTCTTC. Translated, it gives CASSLSPSGRDEQFF.

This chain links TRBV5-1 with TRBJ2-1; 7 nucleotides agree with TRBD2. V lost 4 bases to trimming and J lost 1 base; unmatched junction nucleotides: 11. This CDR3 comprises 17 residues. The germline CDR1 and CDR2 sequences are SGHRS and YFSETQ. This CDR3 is CASSPYSGGVSYNEQFF. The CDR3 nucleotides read TGCGCCAGCAGCCCTTATTCGGGAGGCGTATCCTACAATGAGCAGTTCTTC.

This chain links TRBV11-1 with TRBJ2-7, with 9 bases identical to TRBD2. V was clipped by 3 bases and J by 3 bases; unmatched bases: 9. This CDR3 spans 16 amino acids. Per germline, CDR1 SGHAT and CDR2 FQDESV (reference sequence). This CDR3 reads CASSLSSGRDVYEQYF. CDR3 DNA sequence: TGTGCCAGCAGCTTGAGTAGCGGGAGAGATGTCTACGAGCAGTACTTC. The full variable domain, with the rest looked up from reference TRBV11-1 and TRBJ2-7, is EAEVAQSPRYKITEKSQAVAFWCDPISGHATLYWYRQILGQGPELLVQFQDESVVDDSQLPKDRFSAERLKGVDSTLKIQPAELGDSAMYLCASSLSSGRDVYEQYFGPGTRLTVT.

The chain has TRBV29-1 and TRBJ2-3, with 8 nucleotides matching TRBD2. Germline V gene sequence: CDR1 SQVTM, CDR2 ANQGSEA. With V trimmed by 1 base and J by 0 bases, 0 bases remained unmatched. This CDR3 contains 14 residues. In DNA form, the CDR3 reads TGCAGCGTTGAAGTAGCGGGGAGCACAGATACGCAGTATTTT. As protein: CSVEVAGSTDTQYF.

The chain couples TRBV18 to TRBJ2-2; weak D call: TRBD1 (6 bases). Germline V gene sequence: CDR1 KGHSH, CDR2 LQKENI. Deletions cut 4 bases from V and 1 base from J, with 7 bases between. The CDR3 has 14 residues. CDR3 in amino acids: CASSRTENTGELFF. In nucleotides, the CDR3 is TGTGCCAGCTCACGGACAGAGAACACCGGGGAGCTGTTTTTT.

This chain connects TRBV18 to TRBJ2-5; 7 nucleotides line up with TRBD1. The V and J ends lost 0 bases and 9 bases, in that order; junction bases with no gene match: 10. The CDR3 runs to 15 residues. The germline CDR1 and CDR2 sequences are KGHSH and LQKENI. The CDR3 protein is CASSPPMRQGVAQYF. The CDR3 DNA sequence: TGTGCCAGCTCACCACCGATGCGACAGGGAGTGGCCCAGTACTTC. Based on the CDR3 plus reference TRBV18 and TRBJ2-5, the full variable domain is NAGVMQNPRHLVRRRGQEARLRCSPMKGHSHVYWYRQLPEEGLKFMVYLQKENIIDESGMPKERFSAEFPKEGPSILRIQQVVRGDSAAYFCASSPPMRQGVAQYFGPGTRLLVL.

For the CDR3, the DNA is TGTGCCAGCAGTGAGACTACCGGGACAGTCACCTTCAAGACGCAGTATTTT. Translated, it gives CASSETTGTVTFKTQYF. The chain carries TRBV2 and TRBJ2-3; TRBD1 agrees at 7 bases. This CDR3 comprises 17 residues. Looked up from germline, CDR1 is SNHLY and CDR2 is FYNNEI. With V trimmed by 3 bases and J by 9 bases, 18 bases remained unmatched.

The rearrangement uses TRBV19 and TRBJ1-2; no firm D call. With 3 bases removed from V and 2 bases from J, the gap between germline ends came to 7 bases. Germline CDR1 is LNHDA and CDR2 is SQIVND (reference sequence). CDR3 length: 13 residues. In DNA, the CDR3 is TGTGCCAGTAGTATGAGTGTGAACTATGGCTACACCTTC. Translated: CASSMSVNYGYTF. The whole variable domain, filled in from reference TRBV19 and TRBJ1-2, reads DGGITQSPKYLFRKEGQNVTLSCEQNLNHDAMYWYRQDPGQGLRLIYYSQIVNDFQKGDIAEGYSVSREKKESFPLTVTSAQKNPTAFYLCASSMSVNYGYTFGSGTRLTVV.

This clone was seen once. The CDR3 region is CASSPFFDRRSDNEQFF. The DNA of the CDR3 is TGTGCCAGCAGTCCTTTTTTCGACAGGCGGAGTGACAATGAGCAGTTCTTC. This chain links TRBV27 with TRBJ2-1, with D tentatively TRBD1 (6 bases). V was trimmed by 5 bases and J by 5 bases, leaving 22 bases between them. The CDR3 runs 17 residues. Germline V gene data show CDR1 as MNHEY and CDR2 as SMNVEV (reference sequence).

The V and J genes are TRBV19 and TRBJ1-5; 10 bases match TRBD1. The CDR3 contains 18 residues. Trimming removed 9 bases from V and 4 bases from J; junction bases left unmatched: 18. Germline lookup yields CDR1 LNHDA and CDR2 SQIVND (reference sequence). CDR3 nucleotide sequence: TGTGCCAGCCACGGTGGGGACAGGGGCGCACCGGAGAATCAGCCCCAGCATTTT. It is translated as CASHGGDRGAPENQPQHF. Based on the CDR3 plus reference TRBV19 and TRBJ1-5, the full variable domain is DGGITQSPKYLFRKEGQNVTLSCEQNLNHDAMYWYRQDPGQGLRLIYYSQIVNDFQKGDIAEGYSVSREKKESFPLTVTSAQKNPTAFYLCASHGGDRGAPENQPQHFGDGTRLSIL.

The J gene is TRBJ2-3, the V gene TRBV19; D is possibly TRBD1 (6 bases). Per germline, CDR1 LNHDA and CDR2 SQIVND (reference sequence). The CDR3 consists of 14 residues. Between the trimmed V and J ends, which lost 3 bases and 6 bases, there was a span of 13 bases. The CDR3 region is CASSIRGSRDTQYF. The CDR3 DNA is TGTGCCAGTAGTATCAGGGGATCCCGGGATACGCAGTATTTT.